At least ten counts were recorded for the clone carrying this T cell receptor (beta chain). The antigen remains undetermined. The germline V gene encodes CDR1 SGHRS and CDR2 YFSETQ. Trimming at V came to 4 bases and at J to 1 base, leaving 8 bases not matched to a gene. The CDR3 contains 16 residues. These data come from a study of T cells in Graves' hyperthyroidism and ophthalmopathy. Looking at the study overall: Initial diagnosis, before any treatment, was when peripheral blood was collected. Study-wide points: Ophthalmopathy, as predicted by the model, came a median around 6 months after the prediction.

Lactation, pregnancy, other autoimmune disease or uncontrolled infection excluded patients. Clinical symptoms, serum thyroxine, TRAb, thyroid ultrasound and orbital computed tomography established diagnosis. RNA transcripts yielded amplified TCR beta CDR3 regions. The primer set for the first-round RT-PCR of the TCR CDR3 was HTBI. TCRdb re-analysed the multiplex PCR reads in MiXCR, keeping a single row per CDR3 protein. The sample has hundreds of thousands of distinct CDR3 sequences; around 15% are singletons. The chain combines TRBV5-1 with TRBJ2-5, with TRBD1 matching over 9 bases. The sequenced material came from blood. This receptor was obtained from a man between 18 and 29 years old with Graves' ophthalmopathy. The CDR3 here is CASSIGQGPIQETQYF. Here the CDR3 DNA reads TGCGCCAGCAGCATAGGACAGGGGCCAATCCAAGAGACCCAGTACTTC.